This T cell receptor (beta chain) stems from a study of T cells in Graves' hyperthyroidism and ophthalmopathy (dated by TCRdb to about 2019). A note on the overall study: Peripheral blood was collected at initial diagnosis, before any treatment. To identify distinguishing TCR V-J signatures, a discovery cohort of 90 to 100 patients was used, comprising some 45 with Graves' ophthalmopathy and 57 with stable Graves' hyperthyroidism. Prospective prediction of ophthalmopathy was tested in an independent validation cohort of approximately 18 hyperthyroidism patients and around 16 patients who later progressed to ophthalmopathy. For training and testing, the roughly 97 patients in the discovery cohort were randomly divided in a 7:3 ratio. The study also compared thyroid tissue and blood T-cell repertoires from about six Graves' hyperthyroidism patients. Following sampling, methimazole starting at 30 mg daily was given to hyperthyroidism patients, and high-dose intravenous methylprednisolone was given to ophthalmopathy patients. The paper reports TCR Vbeta CDR3 sequencing of roughly 140 peripheral blood samples: over 40 ophthalmopathy, around 80 hyperthyroidism and 17 progressor patients. Beyond this particular receptor, the publication reports: In validation, the model predicted progression to ophthalmopathy a median of roughly 6.1 months before onset, with roughly 70% sensitivity and roughly 77% specificity. Sample size was not statistically predetermined, and blinding of investigators to group allocation was not performed. Most expanded thyroid clonotypes (frequency above 0.001) were also detected in blood, suggesting blood repertoires may reflect thyroid immune responses. Ophthalmopathy was separated from stable hyperthyroidism by a 13 V-J signature model, with over 85% sensitivity and roughly 81% specificity obtained in cross-validation and 80%/75% obtained in testing.

Stable Graves' hyperthyroidism was defined as no progression to ophthalmopathy during 18 months of follow-up. Hyperthyroidism patients were aged 18 to 65 years and newly diagnosed, with disease duration of less than 2 months. The study excluded patients with uncontrolled infections, other autoimmune diseases, pregnancy or lactation. Diagnoses were based on clinical symptoms, serum thyroxine and TRAb, thyroid ultrasound and orbital computed tomography. PBMCs were isolated from about 10 ml of fresh peripheral blood by Ficoll-Paque density gradient centrifugation. Total RNA was extracted using Trizol reagent, and RNA quality was assessed on an Agilent 2100 Bioanalyzer. The TCR beta CDR3 regions were amplified from the RNA transcripts. For the first round of RT-PCR on the TCR CDR3, the HTBI primer set was used together with the Qiagen OneStep RT-PCR kit. Libraries were constructed in a second round of multiplex PCR, after which size selection and purification were carried out. Libraries were sequenced paired-end with 100 bp reads on an Illumina HiSeq2000. The paper's processing steps were these. Raw data were processed with SOAPnuke, discarding reads with adapters, uncalled bases, mean Phred below 15, or no exact constant-primer or identifier match. High-quality paired reads were merged with COPE v1.2.5, and unique nucleotide sequences were defined as clonotypes. MiTCR v1.1 was used to align clonotypes to the IMGT TRBV, TRBD and TRBJ reference segments. Only V-J combinations with frequency above 0.0001, covering about 99% of repertoires, were analysed. A TCS score was defined as the ratio of F50 (clonal expansion) to E x V (chaos), with BLOSUM62-based TCRdist applied between CDR3 peptides within each V-J. Welch's t-statistics and random forest reduced fewer than 550 V-J features to some 14, which were used in a naive Bayes classifier (R e1071). Starting from the raw public reads, TCRdb applied fastp trimming at Q25, assembled clones with MiXCR and retained in-frame beta chains. Identical CDR3 protein sequences are pooled into one entry, listed with their most common genes and DNA. TCRdb, not the authors, supplied the V and J calls. The table for this sample lists about 560,000 distinct CDR3 sequences; approximately 15% of them were counted only once. The biggest ten clones account for 15% to 20% of the sample.

Regarding this clonotype: No antigen is known for it. No qualities accompany the bases; no much larger clone lies one base away.

The cysteine opens and the phenylalanine closes a CDR3 of 14 amino acids. Only CDR3 DNA remains: 42 bases, in frame from the first base. Based on the germline V gene, the CDR1 and CDR2 sequences are KGHDR and SFDVKD. Trimmed from V: 1 base; trimmed from J: 15 bases; junction bases lacking a gene match: 9. The material sequenced was blood. The V and J segments used are TRBV24-1 and TRBJ2-1; 9 bases in the junction line up with TRBD1. The TCR originated in a woman between 18 and 29 years old with Graves' hyperthyroidism. For the CDR3, the sequence is CATSDFPGTGWLFF. The nucleotide sequence is TGTGCCACCAGTGATTTCCCCGGGACAGGGTGGCTGTTCTTC.